What follows is one T cell receptor beta chain and its context. Its antigen is not identified. The germline V gene encodes CDR1 SEHNR and CDR2 FQNEAQ (reference sequence). The junction had 7 bases not matched to a gene; V was cut back by 4 bases and J by 5 bases. The CDR3 is 15 amino acids. The data stem from a study of T-cell reconstitution after alpha-beta-depleted transplantation in children. Study findings and constraints: By one year post-transplant, T-cell counts and diversity largely arose from T cells that were newly produced. Surviving recipient T cells and thymic progenitors produced the high day-60 TCRbeta diversity seen in some patients. Expanded clones from the graft, numbering several hundred, reportedly supplied alpha-beta T cells about two months after transplant.

A TCRbeta library incorporating unique molecular identifiers was prepared. TCRdb re-analysed the PCR reads in MiXCR, keeping a single row per CDR3 protein. The sample records 700,000 to 850,000 distinct CDR3 sequences, roughly 15% being singletons. This specimen was PBMCs, mostly from graft donor cells, taken 360 days after TCRalphabeta/CD19-depleted stem cell transplant. The chain employs TRBV7-9 and TRBJ2-3, with TRBD2 matching over 9 bases. The TCR sequence derives from a male patient aged 5 to 17 who had a stem cell transplant for acute lymphoblastic leukemia, so the T cells may come from the graft donor. CDR3 sequence (DNA): TGTGCCAGCAGCTCCCTAGAGCGGGAGGTAGATACGCAGTATTTT. Protein sequence: CASSSLEREVDTQYF.